This is a list of T cell receptor beta chains from one sample in a study of response to subunit inactivated influenza vaccine. MiXCR was run by TCRdb on the RT-PCR reads, yielding one entry per CDR3 protein. The table includes a few hundred thousand distinct CDR3 sequences, 21% detected once. The sample consisted of PBMCs from blood, taken around 22 months after vaccination. These receptor sequences come from a man between 50 and 75 years old who received an inactivated influenza vaccine. The CDR3 runs from the conserved cysteine through the conserved F or W. D genes are given only for firm matches. A clone size is listed for some rows: how often the clone was seen (once, few, many), or a class if it is expanded.

TRBJ2-2 | TRBV5-6 | TRBD1 | 15 | few | CASSSGQAVTGELFF | TGTGCCAGCAGCTCGGGACAGGCAGTAACCGGGGAGCTGTTTTTT
TRBJ2-1 | TRBV6-2/TRBV6-3 | TRBD2 | 15 | - | CASRQSGRPGNEQFF | TGTGCCAGCAGACAGAGCGGGAGGCCTGGAAATGAGCAGTTCTTC
TRBJ2-7 | TRBV5-6 | TRBD1 | 14 | few | CASSLQGVSYEQYF | TGTGCCAGCAGCTTGCAGGGGGTCTCCTACGAGCAGTACTTC
TRBJ1-2 | TRBV28 | - | 11 | many | CASSFTYGYTF | TGTGCCAGCAGTTTCACCTATGGCTACACCTTC
TRBJ2-5 | TRBV12-3/TRBV12-4 | - | 17 | few | CASWIPNAAALQETQYF | TGTGCCAGCTGGATACCGAATGCCGCGGCACTACAAGAGACCCAGTACTTC
TRBJ2-1 | TRBV6-2/TRBV6-3 | - | 14 | few | CASLYWGSHNEQFF | TGTGCCAGTCTCTATTGGGGGTCTCACAATGAGCAGTTCTTC
TRBJ1-1 | TRBV7-2 | - | 14 | few | CASSLAEGVAEAFF | TGTGCCAGCAGCTTAGCGGAGGGAGTGGCTGAAGCTTTCTTT
TRBJ1-3 | TRBV20-1 | - | 16 | once | CSASGLGGTGGNTIYF | TGCAGTGCTAGTGGACTTGGGGGGACTGGTGGAAACACCATATATTTT
TRBJ1-1 | TRBV29-1 | TRBD1 | 13 | few | CSVETGGSTEAFF | TGCAGCGTCGAAACAGGGGGTAGCACTGAAGCTTTCTTT
TRBJ2-1 | TRBV12-3/TRBV12-4 | - | 15 | - | CASSLMGPSIDEQFF | TGTGCCAGCAGTTTAATGGGACCCAGCATCGATGAGCAGTTCTTC
TRBJ1-2 | TRBV4-1 | - | 15 | many | CASSLNREPLYGYTF | TGCGCCAGCAGCCTTAACAGGGAGCCCCTGTACGGCTACACCTTC
TRBJ2-7 | TRBV20-1 | - | 14 | - | CSARVSGFLYEQYF | TGCAGTGCTAGAGTCTCGGGGTTTCTTTACGAGCAGTACTTC
TRBJ1-6 | TRBV27 | TRBD1 | 17 | few | CASSLTGGSSYNSPLHF | TGTGCCAGCAGCCTGACAGGGGGCAGCTCCTATAATTCACCCCTCCACTTT
TRBJ1-5 | TRBV24-1 | - | 14 | few | CATSAVSGNQPQHF | TGTGCCACCAGTGCTGTGTCAGGGAATCAGCCCCAGCATTTT
TRBJ1-4 | TRBV28 | TRBD1 | 14 | - | CASGWTGTNEKLFF | TGTGCCAGCGGTTGGACAGGGACTAATGAAAAACTGTTTTTT
TRBJ2-5 | TRBV5-1 | TRBD1 | 13 | few | CASSSGQQETQYF | TGTGCCAGCAGTTCGGGACAGCAAGAGACCCAGTACTTC
TRBJ1-1 | TRBV4-3 | - | 14 | many | CASSQDLMNTEAFF | TGCGCCAGCAGCCAAGATTTAATGAACACTGAAGCTTTCTTT
TRBJ2-5 | TRBV6-4 | TRBD2 | 18 | few | CASSTTSGRVAIQETQYF | TGTGCCAGCAGTACGACTAGCGGGAGGGTTGCCATCCAAGAGACCCAGTACTTC